This entry lists 29 T cell receptor beta chains sequenced from one sample in a study of blood T cell repertoires in COVID-19. Clones were read by immunoSEQ multiplex PCR, and TCRdb kept only the in-frame ones, dropping some. The sample has a few hundred thousand clones; about 86% are singletons. The source material was peripheral blood. These receptors came from a man in his forties or fifties with active or convalescent COVID-19.

The rearrangement links TRBV4-1 to TRBJ1-4; D perhaps matches TRBD1 (5 bases). CDR1 and CDR2 from the germline V gene are MGHRA and YSYEKL. This CDR3 region has 14 residues. V lost 0 bases and J 5 bases, leaving 7 bases between the germline ends. CDR3 amino acids: CASSQETDNEKLFF. DNA for the CDR3: TGCGCCAGCAGCCAAGAGACAGACAATGAAAAACTGTTTTTT.

For the CDR3, the DNA is TGTGCCAGCAGCTTACAGGGGGCGGGCACCGGGGAGCTGTTTTTT. This encodes CASSLQGAGTGELFF. The rearrangement links TRBV13 to TRBJ2-2, with TRBD1 matching 8 bases. CDR1 is PRHDT and CDR2 is FYEKMQ in the germline V gene (reference sequence). Trimming took 2 bases from V and 4 from J; bases not matched to a gene: 3. CDR3 length: 15 amino acids.

The chain recombines TRBV6-6 with TRBJ2-7, with D possibly being TRBD1 (6 bases). The CDR3 is 12 amino acids. The ends were cut back, 3 bases at V and 5 bases at J, with 8 bases in the middle. The germline gives CDR1 MNHNY, CDR2 SVGAGI (reference sequence). CDR3 nucleotides: TGTGCCAGCAGTTATACAGGGAACGAGCAGTACTTC. Amino acids: CASSYTGNEQYF.

J is TRBJ2-3 and V is TRBV7-6; tentative D call: TRBD1 (5 bases). The CDR3 is 18 residues long. Germline V gene sequence: CDR1 SGHVS, CDR2 FNYEAQ. V was cut by 5 bases and J by 0 bases, with 21 bases left in between. The CDR3 nucleotides are TGTGCCAGCAGCGAATCACGATCAGGGAAAACTAGCACAGATACGCAGTATTTT. It encodes CASSESRSGKTSTDTQYF.

The rearrangement uses TRBV13 and TRBJ2-3; 8 positions match TRBD2. V gave up 4 bases and J gave up 4 bases; unmatched junction bases: 7. The CDR3 loop spans 15 amino acids. Germline V gene lookup returns CDR1 PRHDT and CDR2 FYEKMQ (reference sequence). CDR3 sequence: CASSSGRAGADTQYF. CDR3 DNA sequence: TGTGCCAGCAGCTCCGGGAGGGCCGGGGCAGATACGCAGTATTTT.

This clone appeared a single time. The DNA of the CDR3 is TGTGCCAGCAGCTTGGACCTAGGGAGGCGGGGGGGCCATAGTACGCAGTATTTT. It translates to CASSLDLGRRGGHSTQYF. The chain has TRBV5-4 and TRBJ2-3; 9 positions match TRBD2. Germline trimming cut 0 bases from V and 8 bases from J; bases unmatched to any gene: 16. The CDR3 is made up of 18 amino acids. Germline CDR1 reads SGHNT; CDR2 reads YYREEE (reference sequence).

This rearrangement joins TRBV10-1 to TRBJ2-7, with 9 bases that match TRBD2. Germline CDR1 WNHNN, CDR2 SYGVQD (reference sequence). V lost 2 bases to trimming and J lost 4 bases; unmatched junction nucleotides: 6. This CDR3 is built from 15 residues. Here the CDR3 DNA reads TGCGCCAGCAGTGAGGGGGGTAGCGGGGGATACGAGCAGTACTTC. Translated: CASSEGGSGGYEQYF.

The V call is TRBV5-1, the J call TRBJ2-3; TRBD2 matches at 12 bases. Germline CDR1 SGHRS, CDR2 YFSETQ. With 0 bases clipped from V and 1 base from J, the junction kept 6 bases outside the gene matches. This CDR3 has 18 residues. The CDR3 region has the DNA TGCGCCAGCAGCTTGGCACTAGCGGGGGGTATAGGCACAGATACGCAGTATTTT. Its translation is CASSLALAGGIGTDTQYF.

V gene TRBV18 combines with J gene TRBJ1-1, with TRBD1 matching 8 bases. There are 14 residues in the CDR3. From germline, CDR1 is KGHSH and CDR2 LQKENI. Trimming cost V 5 bases and J 4 bases; bases outside gene matches: 6. DNA of the CDR3: TGTGCCAGCTCAGGAGGACAGGGACTCACTGAAGCTTTCTTT. Protein: CASSGGQGLTEAFF.

The chain has TRBV10-2 and TRBJ1-5; the D is unclear. Germline loops: CDR1 WSHSY, CDR2 SAAADI. The CDR3 sequence is 15 residues long. Trimming left V 6 bases short and J 7 bases short, with 19 bases between. The CDR3 region is CASRATGLGGQPQHF. The CDR3 coding sequence is TGCGCCAGCAGGGCGACGGGGTTAGGAGGGCAGCCCCAGCATTTT.

This sequence joins TRBV7-9 and TRBJ1-1, with 10 bases lining up with TRBD1. The V segment lost 6 bases and the J segment 4 bases; nucleotides outside the gene matches: 5. This CDR3 spans 14 amino acids. In germline, CDR1 is SEHNR, CDR2 FQNEAQ (reference sequence). As DNA, the CDR3 is TGTGCCAGCAGGGGGACAGGGGTGGGCACTGAAGCTTTCTTT. Its translation is CASRGTGVGTEAFF.

The CDR3 loop is CASSPTAEEDYGYTF. The CDR3 DNA sequence: TGCGCCAGCAGCCCGACCGCGGAGGAGGACTATGGCTACACCTTC. The V gene is TRBV4-3, the J gene TRBJ1-2; D gene unclear. This CDR3 has 15 amino acids. CDR1 LGHNA and CDR2 YSLEER come from the germline V gene. V lost 4 bases, J lost 3 bases, and 15 bases lay in between.

This clone was recorded only once. This chain joins TRBV4-2 and TRBJ2-1; D might be TRBD1 (6 bases). The CDR3 has 16 amino acids. Germline lookup yields CDR1 LGHNA and CDR2 YNFKEQ. Trimming cost V 4 bases and J 0 bases, with 13 bases left between them. The CDR3 region has the DNA TGTGCCAGCAGCCCCTCCCACAGGGCCTCCTACAATGAGCAGTTCTTC. It translates to CASSPSHRASYNEQFF.

This clone was seen only a few times. V gene TRBV7-9 combines with J gene TRBJ2-3; the match to TRBD2 covers 9 bases. The CDR3 spans 15 residues. Germline CDR1 and CDR2: SEHNR and FQNEAQ (reference sequence). With V trimmed by 3 bases and J by 2 bases, 3 bases remained unmatched. The CDR3 DNA sequence: TGTGCCAGCAGCTTTAGCGGGAGTATCACAGATACGCAGTATTTT. Translated: CASSFSGSITDTQYF.

The chain couples TRBV10-3 to TRBJ1-5; D is possibly TRBD1 (6 bases). V lost 4 bases and J 7 bases, leaving 14 bases between the germline ends. The CDR3 loop spans 14 amino acids. Germline V gene data show CDR1 as ENHRY and CDR2 as SYGVKD. The CDR3 sequence is CAISGTVKGQPQHF. For the CDR3, the DNA is TGTGCCATCAGTGGGACAGTTAAGGGACAGCCCCAGCATTTT.

This chain uses TRBV5-4 with TRBJ2-5; 14 nucleotides agree with TRBD2. Germline CDR1 SGHNT, CDR2 YYREEE (reference sequence). V lost 4 bases to trimming and J lost 7 bases; unmatched junction nucleotides: 9. This CDR3 has 16 amino acids. In DNA form, the CDR3 reads TGTGCCAGCAGCGGGGGACTAGCGGGAGTCTCGGGGACCCAGTACTTC. Protein product: CASSGGLAGVSGTQYF.

This CDR3 reads CASRPQDRVGTEAFF. The CDR3 bases are TGTGCCAGTAGACCTCAGGACAGGGTGGGGACTGAAGCTTTCTTT. This chain links TRBV19 with TRBJ1-1, with 8 bases that match TRBD1. Germline lookup yields CDR1 LNHDA and CDR2 SQIVND (reference sequence). V lost 6 bases and J lost 5; bases outside the gene matches: 11. The CDR3 consists of 15 residues. Full variable domain (missing parts from reference TRBV19 and TRBJ1-1): DGGITQSPKYLFRKEGQNVTLSCEQNLNHDAMYWYRQDPGQGLRLIYYSQIVNDFQKGDIAEGYSVSREKKESFPLTVTSAQKNPTAFYLCASRPQDRVGTEAFFGQGTRLTVV.

This clone was seen more than once but under ten times. The rearrangement joins TRBV19 to TRBJ1-5, with 7 bases aligning to TRBD1. Germline trimming cut 5 bases from V and 7 bases from J; bases unmatched to any gene: 5. Germline CDR1 is LNHDA and CDR2 is SQIVND (reference sequence). This CDR3 spans 13 amino acids. The DNA of the CDR3 is TGTGCCAGTAGTGTTAACAGGGGCCAGCCCCAGCATTTT. Its translation: CASSVNRGQPQHF.

The chain uses TRBV27 and TRBJ2-3, with D unresolved. The germline CDR1 and CDR2 sequences are MNHEY and SMNVEV (reference sequence). CDR3 length: 15 residues. V lost 5 bases and J 5 bases, leaving 17 bases between the germline ends. CDR3 in amino acids: CASSIGGHWRDTQYF. DNA for the CDR3: TGTGCCAGCAGTATCGGTGGGCACTGGCGAGATACGCAGTATTTT.

This clone was detected once. The V gene is TRBV29-1, the J gene TRBJ2-7; perhaps TRBD1 as D (5 bases). V was trimmed by 7 bases and J by 0 bases, leaving 16 bases between them. The germline CDR1 and CDR2 sequences are SQVTM and ANQGSEA. CDR3 size: 14 residues. The CDR3 loop reads CSAQRGFGSYEQYF. Written as DNA, the CDR3 is TGCAGCGCCCAAAGGGGTTTTGGCTCCTACGAGCAGTACTTC.

In this sample, this clone turned up many times. The rearrangement joins TRBV2 to TRBJ2-2, with D unclear. The CDR3 length is 14 residues. Germline CDR1 and CDR2: SNHLY and FYNNEI. V lost 7 bases, J lost 1 base, and 10 bases lay in between. The CDR3 sequence: CASKPRVNTGELFF. The CDR3 bases are TGTGCCAGCAAGCCACGGGTGAACACCGGGGAGCTGTTTTTT. The whole variable domain, remainder taken from reference TRBV2 and TRBJ2-2, is EPEVTQTPSHQVTQMGQEVILRCVPISNHLYFYWYRQILGQKVEFLVSFYNNEISEKSEIFDDQFSVERPDGSNFTLKIRSTKLEDSAMYFCASKPRVNTGELFFGEGSRLTVL.

This clone appeared a few times. The chain employs TRBV9 and TRBJ2-7; 8 bases line up with TRBD1. V dropped 4 bases and J dropped 4; count of bases not matched to a gene: 7. CDR1 is SGDLS, CDR2 YYNGEE, per germline. The CDR3 is made up of 14 amino acids. In DNA form, the CDR3 reads TGTGCCAGCAGCCCTGGGGGACAGGTTTACGAGCAGTACTTC. Protein: CASSPGGQVYEQYF.

The gene calls are TRBV9 and TRBJ2-1, with a possible D match to TRBD2 (5 bases). With 3 bases removed from V and 8 bases from J, the gap between germline ends came to 21 bases. Germline assignment: CDR1 SGDLS and CDR2 YYNGEE. CDR3 length equals 16 residues. The CDR3: CASSASSGGRVDEQFF. DNA for the CDR3: TGTGCCAGCAGCGCCTCTTCTGGAGGACGGGTGGATGAGCAGTTCTTC. The variable domain in full, completed from reference TRBV9 and TRBJ2-1, reads DSGVTQTPKHLITATGQRVTLRCSPRSGDLSVYWYQQSLDQGLQFLIQYYNGEERAKGNILERFSAQQFPDLHSELNLSSLELGDSALYFCASSASSGGRVDEQFFGPGTRLTVL.

This clone was counted a few times. The chain carries TRBV2 and TRBJ1-2; 7 bases align to TRBD1. V lost 8 bases, J lost 4 bases, and 16 bases stayed unmatched. CDR1 SNHLY and CDR2 FYNNEI come from the germline V gene. The CDR3 length is 16 residues. The CDR3: CASRGTDALTRYGYTF. CDR3 DNA: TGTGCCAGCCGGGGGACAGACGCCCTAACTCGCTATGGCTACACCTTC.

The chain joins TRBV27 to TRBJ1-4; weak D call: TRBD1 (5 bases). The CDR3 is made up of 14 amino acids. The V and J ends lost 1 base and 8 bases respectively, with 11 bases between them. The V gene's germline CDR1 is MNHEY and CDR2 SMNVEV (reference sequence). DNA for the CDR3: TGTGCCAGCAGTTTATTAGGGGCCGGGGAAAAACTGTTTTTT. The encoded protein is CASSLLGAGEKLFF.

The chain joins TRBV29-1 to TRBJ2-7; 11 nucleotides align to TRBD1. With 7 bases clipped from V and 4 bases from J, the junction kept 6 bases outside the gene matches. Germline lookup yields CDR1 SQVTM and CDR2 ANQGSEA. This CDR3 is built from 13 residues. CDR3 sequence: CSAMGQGEYEQYF. The CDR3 region has the DNA TGCAGCGCCATGGGACAGGGGGAGTACGAGCAGTACTTC.

This chain links TRBV9 with TRBJ2-2; weak D call: TRBD2 (6 bases). Trimming took off 4 bases at V and 5 bases at J, with 15 bases between the two ends. The length of the CDR3 is 15 residues. The germline V gene encodes CDR1 SGDLS and CDR2 YYNGEE. CDR3 nucleotide sequence: TGTGCCAGCAGCCCGGGGGTTGTGGGAACCGGGGAGCTGTTTTTT. This translates into CASSPGVVGTGELFF.

This clone was seen a handful of times. The chain couples TRBV9 to TRBJ1-2; perhaps TRBD1 as D (6 bases). Germline lookup yields CDR1 SGDLS and CDR2 YYNGEE. Deletions cut 4 bases from V and 3 bases from J, with 10 bases between. This CDR3 region has 13 residues. The CDR3 sequence: CASSRPGDYGYTF. The CDR3 DNA sequence: TGTGCCAGCAGCCGCCCAGGGGACTATGGCTACACCTTC.

In this sample, this clone turned up a few times. The chain recombines TRBV6-1 with TRBJ1-1; D not certain. Trimming left V 0 bases short and J 6 bases short, with 5 bases between. The CDR3 loop spans 12 amino acids. CDR1 and CDR2 from the germline V gene are MNHNS and SASEGT. CDR3 amino acids: CASSEAGAEAFF. The CDR3 DNA reads as TGTGCCAGCAGTGAAGCGGGCGCTGAAGCTTTCTTT.